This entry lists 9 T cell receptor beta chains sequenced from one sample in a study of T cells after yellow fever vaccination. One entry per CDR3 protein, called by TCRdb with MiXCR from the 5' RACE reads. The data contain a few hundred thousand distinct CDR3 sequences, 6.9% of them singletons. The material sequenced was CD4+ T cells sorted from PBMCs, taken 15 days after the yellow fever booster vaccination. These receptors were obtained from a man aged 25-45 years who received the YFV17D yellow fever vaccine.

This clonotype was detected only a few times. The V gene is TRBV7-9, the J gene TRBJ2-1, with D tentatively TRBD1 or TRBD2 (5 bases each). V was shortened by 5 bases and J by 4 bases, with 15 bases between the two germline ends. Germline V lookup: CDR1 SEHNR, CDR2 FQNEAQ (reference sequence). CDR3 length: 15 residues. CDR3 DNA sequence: TGTGCCAGCAGCCCCCCGGGGCAGCCGTACAATGAGCAGTTCTTC. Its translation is CASSPPGQPYNEQFF.

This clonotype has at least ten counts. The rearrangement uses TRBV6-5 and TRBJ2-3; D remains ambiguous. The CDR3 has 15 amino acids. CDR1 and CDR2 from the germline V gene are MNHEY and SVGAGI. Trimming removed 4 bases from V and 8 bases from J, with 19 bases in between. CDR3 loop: CASSSRRALSGTQYF. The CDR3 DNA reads TGTGCCAGCAGTTCGCGACGGGCACTTTCGGGTACGCAGTATTTT.

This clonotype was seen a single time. The CDR3: CASSLSPGTSGEQFF. DNA for the CDR3: TGTGCCAGCAGCTTATCGCCGGGTACTTCGGGAGAACAGTTCTTC. The chain combines TRBV7-2 with TRBJ2-1; tentatively, D is TRBD2 (6 bases). This CDR3 contains 15 residues. V was pared by 2 bases and J by 13 bases, with 21 bases between. Germline V CDR1 and CDR2: SGHTA, FQGNSA.

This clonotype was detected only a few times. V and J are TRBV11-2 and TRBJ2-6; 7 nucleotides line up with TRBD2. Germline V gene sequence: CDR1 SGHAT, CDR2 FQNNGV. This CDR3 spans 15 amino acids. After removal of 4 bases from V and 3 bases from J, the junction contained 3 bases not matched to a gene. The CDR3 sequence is CASSWPGGGANVLTF. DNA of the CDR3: TGTGCCAGCAGCTGGCCGGGAGGTGGGGCCAACGTCCTGACTTTC.

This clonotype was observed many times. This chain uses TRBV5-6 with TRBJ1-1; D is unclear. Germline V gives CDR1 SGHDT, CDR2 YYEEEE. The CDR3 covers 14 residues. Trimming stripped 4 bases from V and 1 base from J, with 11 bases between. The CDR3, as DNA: TGTGCCAGCAGCCTCGGACGGACGAACACTGAAGCTTTCTTT. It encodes CASSLGRTNTEAFF.

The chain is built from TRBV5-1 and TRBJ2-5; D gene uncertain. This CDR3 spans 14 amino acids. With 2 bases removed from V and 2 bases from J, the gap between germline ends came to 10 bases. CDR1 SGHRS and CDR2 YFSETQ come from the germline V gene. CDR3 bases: TGCGCCAGCAGCTTAAAGGCAGTACAAGAGACCCAGTACTTC. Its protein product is CASSLKAVQETQYF.

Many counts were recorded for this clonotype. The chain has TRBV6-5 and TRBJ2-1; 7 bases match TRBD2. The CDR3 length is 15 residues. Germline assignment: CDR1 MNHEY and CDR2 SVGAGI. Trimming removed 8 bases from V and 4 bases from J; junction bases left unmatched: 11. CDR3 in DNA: TGTGCCAGCTCCCTCGTGGCTAGCGGTTACAATGAGCAGTTCTTC. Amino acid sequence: CASSLVASGYNEQFF.

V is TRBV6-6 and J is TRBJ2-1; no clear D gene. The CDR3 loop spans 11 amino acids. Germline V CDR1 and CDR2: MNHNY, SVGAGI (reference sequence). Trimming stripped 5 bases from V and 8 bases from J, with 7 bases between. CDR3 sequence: CASSPQYEQFF. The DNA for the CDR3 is TGTGCCAGCAGTCCTCAGTATGAGCAGTTCTTC.

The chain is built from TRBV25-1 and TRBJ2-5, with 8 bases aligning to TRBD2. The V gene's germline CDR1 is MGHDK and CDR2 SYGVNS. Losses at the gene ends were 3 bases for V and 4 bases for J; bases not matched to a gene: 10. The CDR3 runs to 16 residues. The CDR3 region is CASSDPPGGDRETQYF. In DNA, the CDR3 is TGTGCCAGCAGTGACCCCCCGGGGGGGGATCGAGAGACCCAGTACTTC.